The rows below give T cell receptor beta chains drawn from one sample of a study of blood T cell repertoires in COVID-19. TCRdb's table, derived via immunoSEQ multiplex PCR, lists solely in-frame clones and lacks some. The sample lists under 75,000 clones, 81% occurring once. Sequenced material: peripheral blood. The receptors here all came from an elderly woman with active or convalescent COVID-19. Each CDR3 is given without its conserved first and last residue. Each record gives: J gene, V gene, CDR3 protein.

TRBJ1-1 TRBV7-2 ASSLAGLQGTRAF
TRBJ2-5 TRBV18 ASSPRTGGQETQY
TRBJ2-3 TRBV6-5 ASSLAGPTDTQY
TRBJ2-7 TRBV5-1 ASSYPQGPTFFNSYEQY
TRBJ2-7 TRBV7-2 ASSADRWGYEQY
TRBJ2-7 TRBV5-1 ASSLYSGGYEQY
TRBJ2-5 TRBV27 ASSLSTGTGGQETQY
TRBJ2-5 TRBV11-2 ASGIGHRETQY
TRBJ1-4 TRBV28 ASTLTGTANEKLF
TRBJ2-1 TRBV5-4 ASSPGGERGLLEQF
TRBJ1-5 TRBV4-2 ASSQEGQGTQPQH